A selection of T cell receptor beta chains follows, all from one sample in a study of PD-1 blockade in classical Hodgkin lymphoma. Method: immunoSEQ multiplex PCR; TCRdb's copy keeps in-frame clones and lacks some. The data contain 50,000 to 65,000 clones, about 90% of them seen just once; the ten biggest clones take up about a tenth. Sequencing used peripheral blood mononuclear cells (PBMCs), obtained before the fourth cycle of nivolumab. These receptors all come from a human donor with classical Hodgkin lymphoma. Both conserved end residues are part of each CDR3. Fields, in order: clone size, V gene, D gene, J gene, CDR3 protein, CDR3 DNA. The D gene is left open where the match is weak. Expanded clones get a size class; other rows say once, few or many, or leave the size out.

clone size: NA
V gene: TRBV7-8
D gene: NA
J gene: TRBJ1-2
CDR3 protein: CASSLPPRTTGNYGYTF
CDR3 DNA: TGTGCCAGCAGCTTACCCCCCCGCACCACAGGAAACTATGGCTACACCTTC

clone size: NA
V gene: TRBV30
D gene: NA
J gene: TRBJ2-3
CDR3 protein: CAWMASADTQYF
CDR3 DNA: TGTGCCTGGATGGCTAGTGCAGATACGCAGTATTTT

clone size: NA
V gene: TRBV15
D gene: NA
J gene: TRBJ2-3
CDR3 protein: CATSRDRTGDTQYF
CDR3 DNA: TGTGCCACCAGCAGGGACCGTACGGGGGATACGCAGTATTTT

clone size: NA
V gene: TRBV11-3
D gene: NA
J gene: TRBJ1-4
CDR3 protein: CARGAPERTFNEKLFF
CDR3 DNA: TGTGCCAGAGGGGCGCCCGAAAGAACATTTAATGAAAAACTGTTTTTT

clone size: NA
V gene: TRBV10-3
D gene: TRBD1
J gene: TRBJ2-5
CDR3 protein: CAISDPGQGPETQYF
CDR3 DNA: TGTGCCATCAGTGATCCGGGACAGGGACCAGAGACCCAGTACTTC

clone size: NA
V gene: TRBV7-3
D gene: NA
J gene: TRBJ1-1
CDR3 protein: CASSWGAETEAFF
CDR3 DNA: TGTGCCAGCAGCTGGGGGGCAGAAACTGAAGCTTTCTTT

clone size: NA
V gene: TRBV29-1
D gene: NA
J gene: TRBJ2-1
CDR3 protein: CSVGGVSYNEQFF
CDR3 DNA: TGCAGCGTTGGCGGGGTCTCCTACAATGAGCAGTTCTTC

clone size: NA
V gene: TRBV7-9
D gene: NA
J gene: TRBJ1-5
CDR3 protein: CASSLVGGAAGGDQPQHF
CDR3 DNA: TGTGCCAGCAGCTTAGTGGGTGGTGCTGCGGGGGGCGATCAGCCCCAGCATTTT

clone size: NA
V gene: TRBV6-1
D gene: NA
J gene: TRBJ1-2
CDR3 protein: CASSEVQGTYGYTF
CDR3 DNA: TGTGCCAGCAGTGAGGTACAGGGAACCTATGGCTACACCTTC

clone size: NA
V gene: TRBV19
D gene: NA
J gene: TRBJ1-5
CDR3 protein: CASSPDSEAQHF
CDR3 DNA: TGTGCCAGTAGTCCCGACAGCGAGGCCCAGCATTTT

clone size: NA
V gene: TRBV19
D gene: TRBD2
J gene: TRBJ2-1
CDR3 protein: CATTSGSYNEQFF
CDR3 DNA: TGTGCTACGACTAGCGGATCCTACAATGAGCAGTTCTTC

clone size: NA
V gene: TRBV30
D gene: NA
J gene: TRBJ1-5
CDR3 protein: CAWSDIQGNQPQHF
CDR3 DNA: TGTGCCTGGAGTGACATACAGGGAAATCAGCCCCAGCATTTT

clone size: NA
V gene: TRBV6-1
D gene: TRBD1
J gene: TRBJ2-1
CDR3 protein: CASSATGGLQWEQFF
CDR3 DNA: TGTGCCAGCAGTGCGACAGGGGGTCTACAATGGGAGCAGTTCTTC

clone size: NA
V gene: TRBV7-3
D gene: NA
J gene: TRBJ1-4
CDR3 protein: CASSLRDIGRRTTNEKLFF
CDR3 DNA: TGTGCCAGCAGCTTAAGGGACATTGGACGTCGGACGACTAATGAAAAACTGTTTTTT

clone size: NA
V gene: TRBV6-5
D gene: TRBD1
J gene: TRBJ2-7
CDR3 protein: CASSYSDRDHEQYF
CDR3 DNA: TGTGCCAGCAGTTACTCTGACAGGGACCACGAGCAGTACTTC

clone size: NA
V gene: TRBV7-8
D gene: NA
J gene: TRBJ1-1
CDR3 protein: CASSLGAPNTEAFF
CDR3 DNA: TGTGCCAGCAGCTTAGGGGCCCCGAACACTGAAGCTTTCTTT

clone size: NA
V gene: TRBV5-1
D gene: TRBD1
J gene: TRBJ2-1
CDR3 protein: CASSDGTGTWNEQFF
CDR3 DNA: TGCGCCAGCAGCGACGGGACAGGGACCTGGAATGAGCAGTTCTTC

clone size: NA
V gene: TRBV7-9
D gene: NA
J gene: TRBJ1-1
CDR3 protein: CASSLAGLNTEAFF
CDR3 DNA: TGTGCCAGCAGCTTAGCCGGATTGAACACTGAAGCTTTCTTT

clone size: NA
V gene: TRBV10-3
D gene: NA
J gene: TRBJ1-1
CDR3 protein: CAISGGLGNPNTEAFF
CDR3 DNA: TGTGCCATCAGTGGGGGTTTGGGGAACCCGAACACTGAAGCTTTCTTT

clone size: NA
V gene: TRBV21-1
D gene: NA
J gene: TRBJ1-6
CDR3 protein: CASPRGGSSSPLHF
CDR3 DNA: TGTGCCAGCCCCCGGGGGGGTTCTAGTTCACCCCTCCACTTT

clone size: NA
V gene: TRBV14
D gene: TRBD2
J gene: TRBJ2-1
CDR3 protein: CASSQEGTSGDNEQFF
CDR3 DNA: TGTGCCAGCAGCCAAGAAGGCACTAGCGGGGACAATGAGCAGTTCTTC

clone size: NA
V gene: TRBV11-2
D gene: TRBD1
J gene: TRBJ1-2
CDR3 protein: CASSLRGDRLYGYTF
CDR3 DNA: TGTGCCAGCAGCTTACGGGGGGACAGGTTATATGGCTACACCTTC

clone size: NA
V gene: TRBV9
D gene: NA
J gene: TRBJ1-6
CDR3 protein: CASSPQGSLNSPLHF
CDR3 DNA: TGTGCCAGCAGCCCACAGGGATCTCTAAATTCACCCCTCCACTTT

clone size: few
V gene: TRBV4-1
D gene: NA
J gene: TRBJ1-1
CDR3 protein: CASSQPEWGPLNTEAFF
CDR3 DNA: TGCGCCAGCAGCCAACCTGAGTGGGGGCCCTTGAACACTGAAGCTTTCTTT

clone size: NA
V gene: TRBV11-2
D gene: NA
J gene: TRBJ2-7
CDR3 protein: CASSPSFAGAGFSYEQYF
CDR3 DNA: TGTGCCAGCAGCCCCAGCTTTGCGGGGGCCGGATTCTCCTACGAGCAGTACTTC

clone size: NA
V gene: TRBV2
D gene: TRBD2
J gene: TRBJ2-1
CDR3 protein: CASSLTSGGINEQFF
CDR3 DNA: TGTGCCAGCAGTCTTACTAGCGGGGGAATCAATGAGCAGTTCTTC

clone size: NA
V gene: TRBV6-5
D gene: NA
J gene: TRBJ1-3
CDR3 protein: CASSPSPGIGNTIYF
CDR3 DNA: TGTGCCAGCAGTCCGTCCCCGGGAATCGGAAACACCATATATTTT

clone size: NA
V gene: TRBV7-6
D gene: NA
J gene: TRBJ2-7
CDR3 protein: CASSLGADYEQYF
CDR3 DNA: TGTGCCAGCAGCTTAGGGGCAGACTACGAGCAGTACTTC

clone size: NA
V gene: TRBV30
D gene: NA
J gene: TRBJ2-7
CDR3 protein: CAWSLHLRYEQYF
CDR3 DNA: TGTGCCTGGAGTCTACATTTGCGGTACGAGCAGTACTTC

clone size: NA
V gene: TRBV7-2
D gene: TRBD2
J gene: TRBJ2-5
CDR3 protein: CASSPSSGGAWETQYF
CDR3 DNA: TGTGCCAGCAGCCCATCTAGCGGGGGGGCCTGGGAGACCCAGTACTTC

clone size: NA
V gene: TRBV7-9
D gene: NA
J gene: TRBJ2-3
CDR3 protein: CASSLIDADTDTQYF
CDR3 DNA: TGTGCCAGCAGCTTAATAGATGCAGACACAGATACGCAGTATTTT

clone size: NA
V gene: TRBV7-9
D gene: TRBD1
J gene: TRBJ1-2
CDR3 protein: CASSSGGDGYTF
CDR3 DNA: TGTGCCAGCAGCTCAGGGGGAGATGGCTACACCTTC

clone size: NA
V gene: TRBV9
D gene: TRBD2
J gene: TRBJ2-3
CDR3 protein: CASSETSGGAGDTQYF
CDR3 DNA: TGTGCCAGCAGCGAAACTAGCGGGGGGGCAGGGGATACGCAGTATTTT

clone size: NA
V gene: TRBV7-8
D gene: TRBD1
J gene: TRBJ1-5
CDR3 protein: CASSLARQGAQPQHF
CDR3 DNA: TGTGCCAGCAGCTTAGCGCGCCAGGGGGCACAGCCCCAGCATTTT

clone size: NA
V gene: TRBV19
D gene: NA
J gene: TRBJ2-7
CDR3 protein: CASSPEGILYEQYF
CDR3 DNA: TGTGCCAGTAGTCCGGAGGGTATCCTCTACGAGCAGTACTTC

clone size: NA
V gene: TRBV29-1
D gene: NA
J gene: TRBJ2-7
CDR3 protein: CSAATSSYEQYF
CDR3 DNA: TGCAGCGCTGCCACAAGCTCCTACGAGCAGTACTTC

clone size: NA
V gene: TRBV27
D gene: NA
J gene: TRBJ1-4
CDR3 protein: CASSPWMGEKLFF
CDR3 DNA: TGTGCCAGCAGTCCGTGGATGGGGGAAAAACTGTTTTTT

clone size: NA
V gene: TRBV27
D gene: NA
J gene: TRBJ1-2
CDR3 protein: CASSLGRGAAYGYTF
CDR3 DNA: TGTGCCAGCAGTTTGGGAAGGGGGGCGGCCTATGGCTACACCTTC

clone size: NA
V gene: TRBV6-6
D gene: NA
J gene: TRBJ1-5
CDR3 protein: CASSFLGTPWVQPQHF
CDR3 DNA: TGTGCCAGCAGTTTCCTTGGGACTCCCTGGGTTCAGCCCCAGCATTTT

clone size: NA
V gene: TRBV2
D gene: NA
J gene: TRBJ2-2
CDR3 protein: CASSEGQGFAGELFF
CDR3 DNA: TGTGCCAGCAGTGAAGGTCAGGGATTCGCCGGGGAGCTGTTTTTT

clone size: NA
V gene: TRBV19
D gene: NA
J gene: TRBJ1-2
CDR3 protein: CASSIVGFGELLYGYTF
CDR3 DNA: TGTGCCAGTAGTATAGTAGGGTTTGGAGAACTTCTATATGGCTACACCTTC